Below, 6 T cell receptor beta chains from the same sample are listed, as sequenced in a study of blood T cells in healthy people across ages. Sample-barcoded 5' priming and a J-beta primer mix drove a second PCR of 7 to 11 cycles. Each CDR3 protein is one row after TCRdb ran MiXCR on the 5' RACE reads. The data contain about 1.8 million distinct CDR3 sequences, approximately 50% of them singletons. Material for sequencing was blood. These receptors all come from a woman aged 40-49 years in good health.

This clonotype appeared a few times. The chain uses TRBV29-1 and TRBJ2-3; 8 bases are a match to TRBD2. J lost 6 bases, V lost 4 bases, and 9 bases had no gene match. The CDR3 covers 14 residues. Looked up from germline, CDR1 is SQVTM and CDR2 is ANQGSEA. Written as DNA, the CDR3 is TGCAGCGTTGCTATAGCGGGGAGGGGGGATACGCAGTATTTT. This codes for CSVAIAGRGDTQYF.

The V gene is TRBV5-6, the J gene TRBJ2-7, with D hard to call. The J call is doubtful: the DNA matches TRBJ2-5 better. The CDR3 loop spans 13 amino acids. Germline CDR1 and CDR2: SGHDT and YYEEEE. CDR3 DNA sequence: TGTGCCAGCAGCTTGACCCACAGAAAGACCCAGTACTTC. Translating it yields CASSLTHRKTQYF.

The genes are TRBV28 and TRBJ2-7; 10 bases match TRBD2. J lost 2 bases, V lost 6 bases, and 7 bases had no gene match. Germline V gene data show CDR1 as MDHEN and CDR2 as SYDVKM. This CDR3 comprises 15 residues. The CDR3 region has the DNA TGTGCCAGCAGGGGCGGACTAGCGGTGACCTACGAGCAGTACTTC. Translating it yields CASRGGLAVTYEQYF. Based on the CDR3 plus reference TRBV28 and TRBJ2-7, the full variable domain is DVKVTQSSRYLVKRTGEKVFLECVQDMDHENMFWYRQDPGLGLRLIYFSYDVKMKEKGDIPEGYSVSREKKERFSLILESASTNQTSMYLCASRGGLAVTYEQYFGPGTRLTVT.

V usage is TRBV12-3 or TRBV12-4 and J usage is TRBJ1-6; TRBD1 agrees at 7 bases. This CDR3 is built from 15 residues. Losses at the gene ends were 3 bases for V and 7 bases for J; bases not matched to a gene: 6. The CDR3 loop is CASSFRGMGNSPLHF. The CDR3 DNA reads TGTGCCAGCAGTTTCAGGGGGATGGGGAATTCACCCCTCCACTTT.

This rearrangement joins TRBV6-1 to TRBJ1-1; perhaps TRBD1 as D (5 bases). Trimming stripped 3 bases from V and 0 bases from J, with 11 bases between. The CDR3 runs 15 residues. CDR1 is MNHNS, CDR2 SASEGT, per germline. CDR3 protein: CASSDPGLMNTEAFF. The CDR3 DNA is TGTGCCAGCAGTGATCCAGGGCTCATGAACACTGAAGCTTTCTTT.

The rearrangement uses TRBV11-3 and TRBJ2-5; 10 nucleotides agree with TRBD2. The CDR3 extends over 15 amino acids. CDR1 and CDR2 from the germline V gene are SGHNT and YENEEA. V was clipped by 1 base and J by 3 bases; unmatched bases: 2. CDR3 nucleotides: TGTGCCAGCAGCTTAGCAACTAGCGGGGAAGAGACCCAGTACTTC. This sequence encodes CASSLATSGEETQYF.